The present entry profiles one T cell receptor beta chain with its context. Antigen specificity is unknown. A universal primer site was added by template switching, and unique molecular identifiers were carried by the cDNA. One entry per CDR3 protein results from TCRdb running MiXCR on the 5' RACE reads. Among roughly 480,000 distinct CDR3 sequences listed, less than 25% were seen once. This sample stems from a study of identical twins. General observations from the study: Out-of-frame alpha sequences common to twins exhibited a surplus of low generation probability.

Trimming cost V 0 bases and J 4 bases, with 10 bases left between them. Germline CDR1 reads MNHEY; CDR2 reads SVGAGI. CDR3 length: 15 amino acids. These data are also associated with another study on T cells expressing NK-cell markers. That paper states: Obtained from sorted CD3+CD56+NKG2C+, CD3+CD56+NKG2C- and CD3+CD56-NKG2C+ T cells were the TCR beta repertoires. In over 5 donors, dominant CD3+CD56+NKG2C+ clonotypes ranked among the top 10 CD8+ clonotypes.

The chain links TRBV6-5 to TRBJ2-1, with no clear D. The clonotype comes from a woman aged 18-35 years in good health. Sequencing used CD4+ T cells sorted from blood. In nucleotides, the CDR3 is TGTGCCAGCAGTTACTCGGCGGCTATATACAATGAGCAGTTCTTC. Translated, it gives CASSYSAAIYNEQFF.